This passage covers 4 T cell receptor beta chains from one sample sequenced in a study of cytomegalovirus exposure and HLA in healthy donors. 13 Jbeta primers and 60 Vbeta primers were used for the PCR. The assay was immunoSEQ multiplex PCR, and TCRdb's table has in-frame clones only and misses some. Of around 130,000 clones listed, roughly four fifths are singletons. The sequenced sample consisted of PBMCs. The receptors shown here come from a woman younger than 35 in good health and CMV-seronegative.

The chain employs TRBV5-4 and TRBJ1-2, with D perhaps matching TRBD1 (6 bases). The CDR3 is 14 residues long. V lost 4 bases and J 5 bases, leaving 15 bases between the germline ends. Per the germline V gene, CDR1 is SGHNT and CDR2 is YYREEE (reference sequence). This CDR3 reads CASSARQVWYGYTF. CDR3 DNA sequence: TGTGCCAGCAGCGCCAGACAGGTCTGGTATGGCTACACCTTC.

The chain recombines TRBV7-3 with TRBJ2-3, with D perhaps matching TRBD2 (7 bases). The germline V gene encodes CDR1 SGHTA and CDR2 FQGTGA. The CDR3 length is 15 residues. The V end was cut by 3 bases, the J end by 2 bases, with 12 bases between. CDR3 residues: CASSFRGAPTDTQYF. CDR3 nucleotides: TGTGCCAGCAGCTTCCGGGGGGCGCCCACAGATACGCAGTATTTT.

The genes are TRBV23-1 and TRBJ2-1; TRBD2 agrees at 10 bases. TRBV23-1 is an ORF, and what it does is uncertain. V was clipped by 2 bases and J by 9 bases; unmatched bases: 10. CDR3 length: 16 amino acids. In DNA form, the CDR3 reads TGCGCCAGCAGTCAACCAAGCGCTAGCGGGAGAACTGAGCAGTTCTTC. Its translation is CASSQPSASGRTEQFF.

In this sample, this clone turned up a few times. One junction end disagrees with the germline gene, perhaps due to a read error. The CDR3 nucleotides read TGTGCCAGTAGTATTTCCCGCGGGCCCTCCTTCAATGAGCAGTTCTTC. Protein: CASSISRGPSFNEQFF. This chain links TRBV19 with TRBJ2-1; D may be TRBD2 (5 bases). Germline V gives CDR1 LNHDA, CDR2 SQIVND (reference sequence). The CDR3 covers 16 residues.